The 6 T cell receptor beta chains below all came from one sample that was sequenced in a study of shared clonotypes between healthy human individuals. The table came from immunoSEQ multiplex PCR; TCRdb's copy has only in-frame clones and leaves some out. This sample has millions of clones, with roughly 96% found just once. Sequenced sample: naive CD4+ T cells sorted from blood. Subset denoted: CD45RA+ positively selected. The source of these receptors is a man aged 18 to 35 in good health.

V usage is TRBV10-1 and J usage is TRBJ2-1; 9 bases are a match to TRBD2. With 5 bases clipped from V and 6 bases from J, the junction kept 5 bases outside the gene matches. This CDR3 has 14 amino acids. Per germline, CDR1 WNHNN and CDR2 SYGVQD (reference sequence). The chain's CDR3 is CASSSSGISNEQFF. In nucleotides, the CDR3 is TGCGCCAGCAGTTCTAGCGGGATTAGCAATGAGCAGTTCTTC.

The CDR3 loop reads CASSLGQTGGYGYTF. CDR3 DNA: TGCGCCAGCAGCTTGGGACAGACCGGAGGTTATGGCTACACCTTC. The V call is TRBV5-1, the J call TRBJ1-2, with a weak D call TRBD1 (5 bases). V was clipped by 0 bases and J by 5 bases, with 14 bases between them. This CDR3 has 15 amino acids. In germline, CDR1 is SGHRS, CDR2 YFSETQ.

In this sample, this clone turned up once. The V call is TRBV7-3, the J call TRBJ1-4, with D hard to call. This CDR3 is 14 amino acids long. V lost 1 base and J 8 bases, leaving 11 bases between the germline ends. Germline V gene sequence: CDR1 SGHTA, CDR2 FQGTGA. The chain's CDR3 is CASSLSGVDEKLFF. CDR3 DNA sequence: TGTGCCAGCAGCTTAAGTGGGGTAGACGAAAAACTGTTTTTT.

The chain employs TRBV2 and TRBJ2-7; TRBD1 aligns across 9 bases. The CDR3 has 15 residues. Germline CDR1 and CDR2: SNHLY and FYNNEI. V trimming: 6 bases; J trimming: 1 base; junction bases outside the gene matches: 7. The CDR3 loop is CASSLGQGISYEQYF. CDR3 coding DNA: TGTGCCAGCAGCCTGGGACAGGGTATTTCCTACGAGCAGTACTTC.

This clone was counted once. This rearrangement joins TRBV7-2 to TRBJ1-1, with 9 bases fitting TRBD1. Germline loops: CDR1 SGHTA, CDR2 FQGNSA. The CDR3 sequence is 18 residues long. Trimming took 1 base from V and 4 from J; bases not matched to a gene: 13. This CDR3 is CASSLGLWGQGFGTEAFF. CDR3 DNA sequence: TGTGCCAGCAGCTTAGGGTTATGGGGACAGGGCTTCGGCACTGAAGCTTTCTTT.

With regard to this clone: In the same sample, other DNA sequences code for this CDR3. V gene TRBV5-1 combines with J gene TRBJ1-3; 9 positions match TRBD1. J was trimmed by 0 bases and V by 0 bases; bases with no gene match: 1. The CDR3 covers 16 residues. The V gene's germline CDR1 is SGHRS and CDR2 YFSETQ. The CDR3 is CASSLEGQGSGNTIYF. DNA for the CDR3: TGCGCCAGCAGCTTGGAGGGACAGGGCTCTGGAAACACCATATATTTT.